The 8 T cell receptor beta chains below were found in one sample sequenced in a study of cytomegalovirus exposure and HLA in healthy donors. Researchers ran the PCR with 60 Vbeta and 13 Jbeta primers. Repertoires were generated with immunoSEQ multiplex PCR, while TCRdb's copy carries only in-frame clones and drops some. Of under 200,000 clones listed, 86% are singletons. The material sequenced was PBMCs. The origin of the receptors is a woman younger than 35 in good health and CMV-seronegative.

The chain carries TRBV28 and TRBJ2-1; 11 bases match TRBD2. This CDR3 is built from 13 residues. Per the germline V gene, CDR1 is MDHEN and CDR2 is SYDVKM. The V gene end was trimmed by 8 bases and the J gene end by 7 bases; junction bases not matched to a gene: 4. The CDR3 DNA reads TGTGCCAGCGTAGCGGGGGGGCCAAATGAGCAGTTCTTC. Amino acids: CASVAGGPNEQFF.

The V call is TRBV28, the J call TRBJ1-1, with 12 bases that match TRBD1. The CDR3 length is 16 residues. Germline CDR1 is MDHEN and CDR2 is SYDVKM. V trimming: 5 bases; J trimming: 4 bases; junction bases outside the gene matches: 8. This chain's CDR3 is CASSPGTGGWSTEAFF. The CDR3 nucleotides are TGTGCCAGCAGTCCTGGGACAGGGGGCTGGAGCACTGAAGCTTTCTTT.

The chain links TRBV7-8 to TRBJ2-7, with 9 bases identical to TRBD2. In germline, CDR1 is SGHVS, CDR2 FQNEAQ. The V and J ends lost 4 bases and 4 bases, in that order; junction bases with no gene match: 5. The CDR3 totals 14 residues. Written as DNA, the CDR3 is TGTGCCAGCAGCTCGTCGGGACTAGCTTACGAGCAGTACTTC. It is translated as CASSSSGLAYEQYF.

The chain carries TRBV19 and TRBJ2-4; TRBD2 is a possible D gene (7 bases). The germline V gene encodes CDR1 LNHDA and CDR2 SQIVND (reference sequence). The CDR3 contains 14 residues. V was cut by 3 bases and J by 4 bases, with 10 bases left in between. DNA for the CDR3: TGTGCCAGTAGTATGGGGGGGCCTAAAAACATTCAGTACTTC. This codes for CASSMGGPKNIQYF. The full variable domain, completed using reference TRBV19 and TRBJ2-4, is DGGITQSPKYLFRKEGQNVTLSCEQNLNHDAMYWYRQDPGQGLRLIYYSQIVNDFQKGDIAEGYSVSREKKESFPLTVTSAQKNPTAFYLCASSMGGPKNIQYFGAGTRLSVL.

This clone turned up a few times. CDR3 in amino acids: CASSLTAGGHTEAFF. The CDR3 bases are TGCGCCAGCAGCTTGACTGCAGGGGGCCACACTGAAGCTTTCTTT. The V gene is TRBV5-1, the J gene TRBJ1-1; 8 positions agree with TRBD1. V lost 1 base to trimming and J lost 3 bases; unmatched junction nucleotides: 5. CDR1 and CDR2 from the germline V gene are SGHRS and YFSETQ. The CDR3 totals 15 residues.

The V and J genes are TRBV11-1 and TRBJ2-7; TRBD1 aligns across 8 bases. V lost 5 bases and J lost 3; bases outside the gene matches: 9. The CDR3 covers 15 residues. Germline CDR1 is SGHAT and CDR2 is FQDESV (reference sequence). CDR3 sequence reads: CASSGGGQGYYEQYF. The CDR3 nucleotides are TGTGCCAGCAGCGGGGGAGGACAGGGATACTACGAGCAGTACTTC.

With respect to this clone: The same CDR3 can be traced to other DNA sequences in this sample. The chain recombines TRBV5-1 with TRBJ1-5; 7 positions agree with TRBD1. Looked up from germline, CDR1 is SGHRS and CDR2 is YFSETQ. The CDR3 contains 14 residues. V dropped 0 bases and J dropped 4; count of bases not matched to a gene: 1. The CDR3 spells CASSLAGGNQPQHF. The CDR3 DNA reads TGCGCCAGCAGCTTGGCAGGGGGAAATCAGCCCCAGCATTTT.

The chain links TRBV28 to TRBJ1-1, with D possibly TRBD1 on 5 matching bases. Germline V lookup: CDR1 MDHEN, CDR2 SYDVKM. V lost 11 bases and J 5 bases, leaving 12 bases between the germline ends. The CDR3 extends over 11 amino acids. DNA of the CDR3: TGTGCCGGAACTACAGGTACTGAAGCTTTCTTT. Protein product: CAGTTGTEAFF.